Listed below are T cell receptor beta chains from one sample, sequenced in a study of blood T cell repertoires in COVID-19. Using immunoSEQ multiplex PCR, the repertoire was profiled, and TCRdb retains in-frame clones only, with some absent. Altogether tens of thousands of clones are present, more than 75% being singletons, with the ten largest covering roughly 13%. Material: peripheral blood. These receptor sequences come from a woman over 75 with acute or convalescent COVID-19. Both conserved end residues are part of each CDR3. The order of the fields is J gene, CDR3 length, V gene, D gene, clone size, CDR3 protein, CDR3 DNA. A D gene is named only where the DNA matches it firmly. Only part of the rows carry a size: once, few, many, or a class if the clone is expanded.

>TRBJ2-7|17|TRBV7-9|.|.
CASSLLRTEGAPYEQYF
TGTGCCAGCAGCTTATTACGGACGGAGGGGGCCCCCTACGAGCAGTACTTC
>TRBJ2-1|12|TRBV11-1|.|many
CASSSSVNEQFF
TGTGCCAGCAGCTCTAGCGTAAATGAGCAGTTCTTC
>TRBJ2-3|16|TRBV2|TRBD2|once
CASRAPRREITDTQYF
TGTGCCAGCAGGGCCCCCCGGCGGGAGATCACAGATACGCAGTATTTT
>TRBJ2-7|15|TRBV18|TRBD1|.
CASSPRTGGEGEQYF
TGTGCCAGCTCACCGAGAACAGGGGGCGAGGGCGAGCAGTACTTC
>TRBJ1-1|14|TRBV5-6|.|.
CASSLVNRDTEAFF
TGTGCCAGCAGCTTGGTAAACCGGGACACTGAAGCTTTCTTT
>TRBJ2-1|15|TRBV7-3|.|.
CASSPQTGSYNEQFF
TGTGCCAGCAGCCCCCAAACAGGCTCCTACAATGAGCAGTTCTTC
>TRBJ1-2|16|TRBV10-3|.|.
CAISDPYGVDNYGYTF
TGTGCCATCAGTGATCCCTACGGAGTTGATAACTATGGCTACACCTTC
>TRBJ2-3|16|TRBV5-6|TRBD2|.
CASSVDVGLAGDTQYF
TGTGCCAGCAGCGTCGACGTGGGACTAGCGGGAGATACGCAGTATTTT
>TRBJ1-6|15|TRBV28|TRBD1|many
CASSLLRGLNSPLHF
TGTGCCAGCAGTTTACTGAGGGGGCTTAATTCACCCCTCCACTTT
>TRBJ1-2|13|TRBV6-5|TRBD1|.
CASRTGGSGGYTF
TGTGCCAGCAGAACAGGGGGCTCCGGTGGCTACACCTTC
>TRBJ2-1|14|TRBV10-3|.|.
CAISFTSPPNEQFF
TGTGCCATCAGTTTTACTAGTCCCCCCAATGAGCAGTTCTTC
>TRBJ1-4|15|TRBV11-2|.|.
CASSSLSGRGEKLFF
TGTGCCAGCAGCTCCCTTTCCGGGAGAGGTGAAAAACTGTTTTTT
>TRBJ2-7|13|TRBV10-3|TRBD2|.
CAIKGGSSYEQYF
TGTGCCATCAAGGGCGGGAGCTCCTACGAGCAGTACTTC
>TRBJ1-1|16|TRBV6-1|.|.
CASSEASVGWDTEAFF
TGTGCCAGCAGTGAAGCTAGCGTCGGTTGGGACACTGAAGCTTTCTTT
>TRBJ2-1|14|TRBV19|TRBD2|.
CASRGTSGRGEQFF
TGTGCCAGTAGGGGGACTAGCGGGAGGGGTGAGCAGTTCTTC
>TRBJ2-3|15|TRBV6-5|TRBD2|few
CASSQVVAGDGTQYF
TGTGCCAGCAGCCAGGTGGTAGCGGGAGATGGAACGCAGTATTTT
>TRBJ2-1|17|TRBV27|TRBD2|.
CASSPPRLAGARNEQFF
TGTGCCAGCAGTCCGCCCCGATTAGCGGGAGCACGAAATGAGCAGTTCTTC
>TRBJ1-3|15|TRBV11-2|TRBD1|few
CASSLTGGIGNTIYF
TGTGCCAGCAGCCTCACAGGGGGAATCGGAAACACCATATATTTT
>TRBJ1-2|11|TRBV2|.|.
CASSESYGYTF
TGTGCCAGCAGTGAGAGTTATGGCTACACCTTC
>TRBJ1-1|15|TRBV5-1|TRBD1|.
CASSLDGTGPTEAFF
TGCGCCAGCAGCTTGGACGGGACAGGGCCCACTGAAGCTTTCTTT
>TRBJ2-7|14|TRBV6-2/TRBV6-3|.|.
CASSFNRDGYEQYF
TGTGCCAGCAGCTTCAACCGGGATGGCTACGAGCAGTACTTC
>TRBJ2-3|16|TRBV30|TRBD2|.
CAWSGPSGMSTDTQYF
TGTGCCTGGAGTGGCCCTAGCGGGATGAGCACAGATACGCAGTATTTT
>TRBJ2-6|14|TRBV7-9|.|.
CASSPRSGANVLTF
TGTGCCAGCAGCCCCAGATCTGGGGCCAACGTCCTGACTTTC
>TRBJ2-7|17|TRBV5-1|TRBD1|.
CASSLVVGQGFSYEQYF
TGCGCCAGCAGCTTGGTAGTGGGACAGGGTTTCTCCTACGAGCAGTACTTC
>TRBJ2-5|14|TRBV19|.|.
CASSMGRGQETQYF
TGTGCCAGTAGTATGGGCCGGGGCCAAGAGACCCAGTACTTC
>TRBJ2-2|18|TRBV5-1|TRBD2|.
CASSLNLAGDFGTGELFF
TGCGCCAGCAGCTTGAATCTAGCGGGAGACTTTGGCACCGGGGAGCTGTTTTTT
>TRBJ1-5|15|TRBV11-2|.|.
CASSSGLLSNQPQHF
TGTGCCAGCAGCTCCGGACTGCTTAGCAATCAGCCCCAGCATTTT
>TRBJ1-2|12|TRBV29-1|.|.
CSVGQKNYGYTF
TGCAGCGTTGGACAGAAGAACTATGGCTACACCTTC
>TRBJ2-1|15|TRBV28|TRBD1|.
CASSPRDRPYNEQFF
TGTGCCAGCAGTCCCCGGGACAGACCCTACAATGAGCAGTTCTTC
>TRBJ1-5|16|TRBV5-6|.|.
CASSFGQRGRDQPQHF
TGTGCCAGCAGCTTCGGACAAAGAGGGAGGGATCAGCCCCAGCATTTT
>TRBJ2-1|12|TRBV6-5|TRBD2|few
CASSTSGRGEFF
TGTGCCAGCAGTACCAGCGGGAGGGGGGAGTTCTTC
>TRBJ2-2|18|TRBV19|TRBD2|.
CASSIRLAGVPNTGELFF
TGTGCCAGTAGTATAAGGCTAGCGGGAGTTCCGAACACCGGGGAGCTGTTTTTT
>TRBJ2-7|12|TRBV9|.|.
CASGLGGYEQYF
TGTGCCAGCGGTCTGGGGGGCTACGAGCAGTACTTC
>TRBJ1-1|14|TRBV6-5|TRBD1|.
CASKVTGMNTEAFF
TGTGCCAGCAAGGTGACAGGGATGAACACTGAAGCTTTCTTT
>TRBJ2-3|16|TRBV7-9|.|.
CASSLGSSGPTDTQYF
TGTGCCAGCAGCTTAGGGTCGTCGGGTCCCACAGATACGCAGTATTTT
>TRBJ1-1|14|TRBV3-1/TRBV3-2|.|.
CASSHPGAGAEAFF
TGTGCCAGCAGCCATCCAGGGGCGGGGGCTGAAGCTTTCTTT
>TRBJ1-1|15|TRBV5-8|TRBD1|.
CASSLTGGWNTEAFF
TGTGCCAGCAGCTTAACAGGGGGTTGGAACACTGAAGCTTTCTTT
>TRBJ1-1|13|TRBV5-4|TRBD1|.
CASSLVQGAEAFF
TGTGCCAGCAGCTTGGTCCAGGGGGCTGAAGCTTTCTTT
>TRBJ2-7|12|TRBV11-2|.|.
CASSQSPYEQYF
TGTGCCAGCAGCCAGTCCCCCTACGAGCAGTACTTC
>TRBJ2-7|16|TRBV4-1|TRBD2|.
CASSQPTSRENYEQYF
TGCGCCAGCAGCCAGCCGACTAGCCGCGAGAATTACGAGCAGTACTTC
>TRBJ2-5|16|TRBV24-1|TRBD1|.
CATSDKKTGGAETQYF
TGTGCCACCAGTGATAAAAAGACAGGGGGCGCAGAGACCCAGTACTTC
>TRBJ2-1|17|TRBV11-3|.|.
CASSLGSGQSSYNEQFF
TGTGCCAGCAGCTTAGGGAGCGGGCAGAGCTCCTACAATGAGCAGTTCTTC
>TRBJ1-2|13|TRBV7-2|.|.
CASSLEGNYGYTF
TGTGCCAGCAGCTTAGAGGGGAACTATGGCTACACCTTC
>TRBJ1-2|13|TRBV5-1|TRBD1|.
CASSRGQGDGYTF
TGCGCCAGCAGTCGGGGACAGGGAGATGGCTACACCTTC
>TRBJ2-7|16|TRBV5-1|TRBD1|.
CASSLLSATGVSEQYF
TGCGCCAGCAGCTTGCTCAGCGCTACAGGGGTGAGCGAGCAGTACTTC
>TRBJ2-5|13|TRBV18|.|.
CASSGSNQETQYF
TGTGCCAGCTCGGGTAGCAACCAAGAGACCCAGTACTTC
>TRBJ1-2|13|TRBV7-2|.|.
CASSPGGPDSYTF
TGTGCCAGCAGCCCCGGGGGTCCCGACTCCTACACCTTC
>TRBJ1-2|15|TRBV7-9|.|.
CASSLWGGRYYGYTF
TGTGCCAGCAGCTTATGGGGAGGGCGGTACTATGGCTACACCTTC
>TRBJ1-5|15|TRBV7-6|TRBD1|.
CASSLGQGSNQPQHF
TGTGCCAGCAGCTTGGGACAGGGAAGCAATCAGCCCCAGCATTTT
>TRBJ1-6|17|TRBV28|TRBD1|.
CASSSQPDRGYNSPLHF
TGTGCCAGCAGTTCTCAACCCGACAGGGGCTATAATTCACCCCTCCACTTT
>TRBJ2-1|18|TRBV7-6|TRBD2|once
CASSNSGTSGRLVNEQFF
TGTGCCAGCAGCAACTCCGGGACTAGCGGGAGGCTTGTTAATGAGCAGTTCTTC
>TRBJ2-7|14|TRBV7-9|TRBD2|.
CASRPSGRPYEQYF
TGTGCCAGCAGACCTAGCGGGAGACCCTACGAGCAGTACTTC
>TRBJ1-1|16|TRBV6-2/TRBV6-3|.|.
CASSYSSGTMNTEAFF
TGTGCCAGCAGTTACTCCTCTGGCACCATGAACACTGAAGCTTTCTTT